This T cell receptor (beta chain) was documented in a study of cytotoxic CD8 clonotypes in ibrutinib-treated CLL (dated by TCRdb to the early 2020s). Notes on the research overall: In this cohort, around 15 patients were treatment-naive and approximately twelve were relapsed/refractory, while some 18 had unmutated IGHV. Cryopreserved peripheral blood mononuclear cells were collected before treatment, at response, and at either disease progression or sustained remission. An average of roughly 250,000 productive templates and roughly 94,000 productive rearrangements was obtained per sample. Every remission and progressive disease sample was obtained while ibrutinib was still being received by the patients. Partial responses were observed in roughly 24 patients and complete responses in 2; after a median follow-up of around 68 months, remission was maintained in roughly 14 patients and progression was observed in approximately twelve. Of the 86 people in the trial, some 28 had longitudinal samples available. The response samples were drawn at a median of approximately 11 months into treatment, with a range of about 6 to 36 months.

In regard to this clone: Its binding antigen is unknown. No per-base quality is available; no much larger clone lies one base away.

Study-wide findings and limitations: Lymph node repertoires were not examined, and the timing of sampling was not matched between patients in sustained remission and those whose disease progressed. Public clonotypes were found to be uncommon and were observed to contract or remain stable during treatment; the increase in clonality was shown to reflect expansion of private clonotypes at ibrutinib response. Clonality rose at ibrutinib response, remained stable during sustained remission, and dropped back toward baseline at progression. At baseline, clonality was higher than in age-matched healthy donors and showed a strong correlation with circulating CD8+ T-cell counts.

The goal of deep resolution MiSeq sequencing was a depth between 1 in 1 million and 1 in 200,000 T cells, and coverage averaged 10x per clonotype. The immunoSEQ hsTCRB Kit was used to generate the TCR beta libraries. For the original study's pipeline: The data were analyzed with ImmunoSEQ Analyzer and ImmunoSEQ Data Assistant, and V, D and J gene assignments followed IMGT definitions. Clonality, which ranges from 0 to 1, was calculated by subtracting the normalized Shannon entropy of productive rearrangement frequencies from one. Only overrepresented clonotypes making up at least 0.05% of the repertoire of each patient were included in the public clonotype analysis. Repertoires from about a dozen age-matched healthy donors in immuneACCESS were used as clonality controls. TCRdb took over this immuneACCESS table, retaining in-frame rearrangements with V and J assigned. Such tables are incomplete; in checked studies, under half of the missing clones stem from an unresolved V gene, and the remainder is unexplained. V and J calls and clone size follow that table, whereas D and trimming were derived from the DNA. This sample is represented by about 140,000 clones; approximately 80% of them were singletons. The ten largest clones take up 28% of the sample.

In light of the paper, this sample's time point label describes: roughly 12 months on ibrutinib. Approximately 2 micrograms of genomic DNA were extracted from cryopreserved PBMCs for TCR beta library preparation. Longitudinal blood samples from CLL patients receiving ibrutinib monotherapy were subjected to high-throughput TCR beta sequencing. The patients took part in an open-label, single-center phase 2 trial of ibrutinib monotherapy. Based on the germline V gene, the CDR1 and CDR2 sequences are SNHLY and FYNNEI. From cysteine to phenylalanine, the CDR3 is 13 amino acids long. The retained sequence is limited to the CDR3, 39 bases, with the frame set at the first base. For this chain, trimming is 9 bases at the V end and 1 base at the J end, and the number of junction bases without a gene match is 4.

This TCR was sampled from a human donor with chronic lymphocytic leukemia. The specimen comprised PBMCs, sampled after 12 months of ibrutinib treatment. Recombination connected TRBV2 to TRBJ1-2; a stretch of 8 junction bases matches TRBD1. DNA sequence: TGTGCCAGTGTGGACAGGGTTAACTATGGCTACACCTTC. This encodes CASVDRVNYGYTF.